This entry concerns a single T cell receptor (beta chain). These data are taken from a study of blood T cell repertoires in COVID-19. Study-wide background: Donors in the United States, Italy and Spain gave samples during acute or convalescent COVID-19. The analysed material was cDNA or gDNA that came from T cells, B-cell-depleted T cells, or PBMCs.

In the original analysis: Reference gene primer amplification yielded estimated nucleated cell counts. Clones were read by immunoSEQ multiplex PCR, and TCRdb kept only the in-frame ones, dropping some. The DNA gave D and trimming, while V, J and clone size come from that table. Among about 45,000 clones listed, around four fifths were seen once. V lost 2 bases to trimming and J lost 9 bases; unmatched junction nucleotides: 10. CDR1 MNHEY and CDR2 SMNVEV come from the germline V gene (reference sequence). The CDR3 covers 16 residues. The rearrangement uses TRBV27 and TRBJ1-6; 7 nucleotides agree with TRBD1. The sequence was collected from a man aged 45-65 years with active COVID-19. The sample consisted of peripheral blood. The CDR3 region has the DNA TGTGCCAGCAGTTTAGACCGGACAGGTTGGCGTTCACCCCTCCACTTT. It specifies CASSLDRTGWRSPLHF.